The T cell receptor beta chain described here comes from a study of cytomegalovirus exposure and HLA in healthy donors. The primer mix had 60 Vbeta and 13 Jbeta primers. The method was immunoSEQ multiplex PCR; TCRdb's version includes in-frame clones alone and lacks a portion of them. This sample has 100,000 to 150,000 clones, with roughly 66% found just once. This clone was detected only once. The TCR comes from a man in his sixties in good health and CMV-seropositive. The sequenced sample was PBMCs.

As DNA, the CDR3 is TGCGCCAGCAGCTTGGGGAATTGGGAGGGACAAGAGACCCAGTACTTC. This sequence encodes CASSLGNWEGQETQYF. This rearrangement joins TRBV5-1 to TRBJ2-5; TRBD2 matches at 7 bases. The CDR3 runs 16 residues. The germline CDR1 and CDR2 sequences are SGHRS and YFSETQ. Unmatched junction bases numbered 7, after V lost 0 bases and J lost 2 bases. Together with reference TRBV5-1 and TRBJ2-5, the CDR3 gives the full variable domain: KAGVTQTPRYLIKTRGQQVTLSCSPISGHRSVSWYQQTPGQGLQFLFEYFSETQRNKGNFPGRFSGRQFSNSRSEMNVSTLELGDSALYLCASSLGNWEGQETQYFGPGTRLLVL.